Below are 24 T cell receptor beta chains sequenced from a single sample in a study of cytomegalovirus exposure and HLA in healthy donors. A multiplex PCR was run with 60 Vbeta primers and 13 Jbeta primers. Clones were read by immunoSEQ multiplex PCR, and TCRdb kept only the in-frame ones, dropping some. The sample data list under 65,000 clones. The sequenced sample consisted of PBMCs. The receptors here all came from a woman in her forties in good health and CMV-seronegative.

This sequence joins TRBV28 and TRBJ2-5; 10 bases are a match to TRBD1. From germline, CDR1 is MDHEN and CDR2 SYDVKM. CDR3 size: 15 residues. After removal of 4 bases from V and 5 bases from J, the junction contained 7 bases not matched to a gene. DNA for the CDR3: TGTGCCAGCAGTTCCGGGACAGGGGTTGCGGAGACCCAGTACTTC. This encodes CASSSGTGVAETQYF. The whole variable domain, filled in from reference TRBV28 and TRBJ2-5, reads DVKVTQSSRYLVKRTGEKVFLECVQDMDHENMFWYRQDPGLGLRLIYFSYDVKMKEKGDIPEGYSVSREKKERFSLILESASTNQTSMYLCASSSGTGVAETQYFGPGTRLLVL.

The V gene is TRBV6-5, the J gene TRBJ1-2; possibly TRBD1 for D (6 bases). Trimming removed 6 bases from V and 5 bases from J, with 13 bases in between. The germline gives CDR1 MNHEY, CDR2 SVGAGI. The CDR3 totals 13 residues. In DNA form, the CDR3 reads TGTGCCAGCAGGCTACAGGGTTCTTATGGCTACACCTTC. It specifies CASRLQGSYGYTF.

The rearrangement joins TRBV27 to TRBJ2-1, with D possibly TRBD2 on 7 matching bases. The germline V and J ends were trimmed by 8 bases and 8 bases, with 22 bases remaining between them. The CDR3 length is 15 residues. Germline V gene sequence: CDR1 MNHEY, CDR2 SMNVEV (reference sequence). CDR3 DNA sequence: TGTGCCAGCGGTCCCATAGTTGGAGGGGGGGATGAGCAGTTCTTC. Translating gives CASGPIVGGGDEQFF.

This sequence joins TRBV7-9 and TRBJ2-3; 8 positions agree with TRBD2. This CDR3 region has 16 residues. Germline V gene lookup returns CDR1 SEHNR and CDR2 FQNEAQ (reference sequence). V was clipped by 5 bases and J by 4 bases; unmatched bases: 11. This CDR3 is CASSHSRGGRADTQYF. The CDR3 DNA reads TGTGCCAGCAGCCACTCTCGGGGGGGTCGCGCAGATACGCAGTATTTT.

The chain uses TRBV30 and TRBJ2-1; maybe TRBD2 (6 bases). From germline, CDR1 is GTSNPN and CDR2 SVGIG (reference sequence). The CDR3 contains 13 residues. V was cut by 3 bases and J by 6 bases, with 12 bases left in between. The CDR3 reads CAWRMTAGNEQFF. CDR3 sequence (DNA): TGTGCCTGGAGGATGACAGCGGGCAATGAGCAGTTCTTC.

This rearrangement joins TRBV6-4 to TRBJ2-3, with TRBD2 identical over 11 bases. J gave up 2 bases and V 6 bases, and 4 bases lay outside the gene matches. The V gene's germline CDR1 is MRHNA and CDR2 SNTAGT. CDR3 length: 15 residues. This chain's CDR3 is CASRLAGALTDTQYF. In DNA form, the CDR3 reads TGTGCCAGCAGACTAGCGGGGGCCCTCACAGATACGCAGTATTTT.

This chain connects TRBV7-8 to TRBJ2-7; no clear D gene. Germline V CDR1 and CDR2: SGHVS, FQNEAQ. V lost 7 bases to trimming and J lost 0 bases, with 7 bases between them. CDR3 length: 12 amino acids. Here the CDR3 reads CASTPISYEQYF. DNA of the CDR3: TGTGCCAGCACCCCCATCTCCTACGAGCAGTACTTC.

The genes are TRBV2 and TRBJ2-3; 8 bases are a match to TRBD2. J lost 10 bases, V lost 6 bases, and 15 bases had no gene match. Germline V CDR1 and CDR2: SNHLY, FYNNEI. This CDR3 is built from 15 residues. CDR3 bases: TGTGCCAGCAGCATAGGGACTAGAGGCATAGGGCCGCAGTATTTT. It is translated as CASSIGTRGIGPQYF. The whole variable domain, filled in from reference TRBV2 and TRBJ2-3, reads EPEVTQTPSHQVTQMGQEVILRCVPISNHLYFYWYRQILGQKVEFLVSFYNNEISEKSEIFDDQFSVERPDGSNFTLKIRSTKLEDSAMYFCASSIGTRGIGPQYFGPGTRLTVL.

This chain uses TRBV7-2 with TRBJ2-7; the match to TRBD1 covers 7 bases. Germline V gene sequence: CDR1 SGHTA, CDR2 FQGNSA. The junction had 10 bases not matched to a gene; V was cut back by 8 bases and J by 3 bases. The CDR3 extends over 14 amino acids. This CDR3 reads CASLPSAGGYEQYF. The CDR3 DNA follows: TGTGCCAGCCTTCCTTCGGCAGGGGGCTACGAGCAGTACTTC.

The gene calls are TRBV2 and TRBJ1-2; D gene ambiguous. V was shortened by 4 bases and J by 8 bases, with 20 bases between the two germline ends. The CDR3 covers 15 residues. Germline V lookup: CDR1 SNHLY, CDR2 FYNNEI. As DNA, the CDR3 is TGTGCCAGCAGTGGTTGGTCCCGGGAGATGGGAGGCTACACCTTC. It encodes CASSGWSREMGGYTF. Together with reference TRBV2 and TRBJ1-2, the CDR3 gives the full variable domain: EPEVTQTPSHQVTQMGQEVILRCVPISNHLYFYWYRQILGQKVEFLVSFYNNEISEKSEIFDDQFSVERPDGSNFTLKIRSTKLEDSAMYFCASSGWSREMGGYTFGSGTRLTVV.

V gene TRBV30 combines with J gene TRBJ1-3, with D possibly being TRBD1 (5 bases). This CDR3 has 14 residues. Trimming left V 0 bases short and J 8 bases short, with 14 bases between. Looked up from germline, CDR1 is GTSNPN and CDR2 is SVGIG (reference sequence). CDR3 residues: CAWSVGGSRYTIYF. The CDR3 DNA reads TGTGCCTGGAGTGTCGGGGGTTCCAGATACACCATATATTTT.

The gene calls are TRBV7-3 and TRBJ2-1; TRBD2 aligns across 12 bases. CDR1 is SGHTA, CDR2 FQGTGA, per germline. V dropped 5 bases and J dropped 5; count of bases not matched to a gene: 4. CDR3 size: 15 residues. CDR3 residues: CASSVSSGGDNEQFF. The CDR3 DNA follows: TGTGCCAGCAGCGTGTCTAGCGGGGGGGACAATGAGCAGTTCTTC.

This chain links TRBV2 with TRBJ2-1; 8 bases line up with TRBD2. The CDR3 totals 15 residues. The trim removed 4 bases at V and 3 bases at J, leaving 5 bases unmatched. Germline CDR1 and CDR2: SNHLY and FYNNEI. The chain's CDR3 is CASSASGGLYNEQFF. In DNA, the CDR3 is TGTGCCAGCAGTGCCAGCGGGGGCCTCTACAATGAGCAGTTCTTC. Complete variable domain (other parts from reference TRBV2 and TRBJ2-1): EPEVTQTPSHQVTQMGQEVILRCVPISNHLYFYWYRQILGQKVEFLVSFYNNEISEKSEIFDDQFSVERPDGSNFTLKIRSTKLEDSAMYFCASSASGGLYNEQFFGPGTRLTVL.

J is TRBJ2-7 and V is TRBV5-1, with TRBD2 matching 9 bases. The CDR3 has 15 amino acids. From germline, CDR1 is SGHRS and CDR2 YFSETQ. J was trimmed by 2 bases and V by 0 bases; bases with no gene match: 3. The CDR3 here is CASSLELAGAYEQYF. In nucleotides, the CDR3 is TGCGCCAGCAGCTTGGAACTAGCGGGTGCCTACGAGCAGTACTTC.

The J gene is TRBJ2-2, the V gene TRBV6-6; 8 nucleotides agree with TRBD1. Germline-derived CDR1 and CDR2 are MNHNY and SVGAGI (reference sequence). V shed 0 bases and J 2 bases; nucleotides not matched to a gene: 2. The CDR3 is made up of 16 amino acids. This CDR3 is CASSYSTGVNTGELFF. CDR3 DNA: TGTGCCAGCAGTTACTCGACAGGGGTCAACACCGGGGAGCTGTTTTTT.

The V and J genes are TRBV29-1 and TRBJ1-1; no reliable D call. CDR1 is SQVTM and CDR2 is ANQGSEA in the germline V gene. V lost 4 bases and J 1 base, leaving 10 bases between the germline ends. This CDR3 has 13 residues. The CDR3 loop reads CSVARLPNTEAFF. The CDR3, as DNA: TGCAGCGTTGCGCGGCTACCGAACACTGAAGCTTTCTTT.

This chain joins TRBV7-2 and TRBJ1-2, with D possibly being TRBD1 (6 bases). The CDR3 is 17 residues long. Germline-derived CDR1 and CDR2 are SGHTA and FQGNSA. Trimming cost V 5 bases and J 4 bases, with 23 bases left between them. CDR3 region: CASSPFGGPNRGYGYTF. CDR3 sequence (DNA): TGTGCCAGCAGCCCCTTCGGGGGGCCAAACCGGGGCTATGGCTACACCTTC.

This chain links TRBV7-2 with TRBJ2-1, with 8 bases fitting TRBD2. The CDR3 consists of 16 residues. Per germline, CDR1 SGHTA and CDR2 FQGNSA. The V gene end was trimmed by 5 bases and the J gene end by 8 bases; junction bases not matched to a gene: 14. In nucleotides, the CDR3 is TGTGCCAGCAGCCCCCGTTCGGCGGGAGGTGGGGATGAGCAGTTCTTC. Amino acids: CASSPRSAGGGDEQFF.

The chain is built from TRBV6-6 and TRBJ2-5, with 8 bases lining up with TRBD1. Looked up from germline, CDR1 is MNHNY and CDR2 is SVGAGI (reference sequence). Trimming at V came to 1 base and at J to 5 bases, leaving 3 bases not matched to a gene. This CDR3 spans 14 amino acids. The CDR3 coding sequence is TGTGCCAGCAGTTACTGGACAGGGTCGGAGACCCAGTACTTC. Its protein is CASSYWTGSETQYF.

This sequence joins TRBV25-1 and TRBJ1-2; 12 bases line up with TRBD1. The trim removed 3 bases at V and 7 bases at J, leaving 15 bases unmatched. This CDR3 spans 18 amino acids. In germline, CDR1 is MGHDK, CDR2 SYGVNS. The CDR3, as DNA: TGTGCCAGCAGTGACGTATCCACGCCCCGGGACAGGGGGCCTGGCTACACCTTC. Translating it yields CASSDVSTPRDRGPGYTF.

For the CDR3, the DNA is TGTGCCAGTGAGGCTAGAAATACAGATACGCAGTATTTT. It specifies CASEARNTDTQYF. The chain carries TRBV19 and TRBJ2-3; D is uncertain. Germline V gene sequence: CDR1 LNHDA, CDR2 SQIVND (reference sequence). Trimming shortened V by 8 bases and J by 3 bases, and 12 bases separated the two germline ends. This CDR3 spans 13 amino acids.

V and J are TRBV9 and TRBJ2-5; TRBD2 is a possible D gene (6 bases). The DNA end lines up better with TRBJ2-7; the J call may be wrong. The CDR3 sequence is 15 residues long. CDR1 is SGDLS, CDR2 YYNGEE, per germline. The DNA for the CDR3 is TGTGCCAGCAGCGTAGGCAATAGCGGAGCATACGAGCAGTACTTC. It is translated as CASSVGNSGAYEQYF.

V usage is TRBV6-5 and J usage is TRBJ1-5; possible D gene TRBD1, 5 bases. Per the germline V gene, CDR1 is MNHEY and CDR2 is SVGAGI. CDR3 size: 15 residues. Trimming cost V 5 bases and J 1 base, with 12 bases left between them. This CDR3 reads CASSAGWASNQPQHF. CDR3 nucleotide sequence: TGTGCCAGCAGTGCAGGGTGGGCGAGCAATCAGCCCCAGCATTTT.

The chain carries TRBV5-1 and TRBJ2-5; TRBD1 matches 9 bases. With 4 bases clipped from V and 4 bases from J, the junction kept 5 bases outside the gene matches. The CDR3 sequence is 14 residues long. Germline V CDR1 and CDR2: SGHRS, YFSETQ. The CDR3 protein is CASSTGQGGETQYF. The CDR3, as DNA: TGCGCCAGCAGCACGGGACAGGGAGGAGAGACCCAGTACTTC.